The rows below give T cell receptor beta chains drawn from one sample of a study of B cell selection in AIRE deficiency. Clones were read by immunoSEQ multiplex PCR, and TCRdb kept only the in-frame ones, dropping some. The sample shows about 22,000 clones, approximately 96% of them seen only once. Sequencing was performed on CD4+CD127+ conventional T cells sorted from PBMCs. These receptors were obtained from a human donor in good health. Each CDR3 is given without its conserved first and last residue. The order of the fields is V gene, J gene, clone size, CDR3 protein. Clone size is not always given. Where it is, it says once, few, many or a class for expanded clones.

v_gene: TRBV5-6; j_gene: TRBJ1-3; abundance: -; CDR3aa: ASSLGVNGNTIY
v_gene: TRBV18; j_gene: TRBJ1-1; abundance: -; CDR3aa: ASSPLPAGVNTEAF
v_gene: TRBV18; j_gene: TRBJ2-7; abundance: -; CDR3aa: ASSPQRQASYEQY
v_gene: TRBV6-1; j_gene: TRBJ1-1; abundance: -; CDR3aa: ASSERDTWKAF
v_gene: TRBV5-5; j_gene: TRBJ1-1; abundance: -; CDR3aa: ASRRDTLNTEAF
v_gene: TRBV7-9; j_gene: TRBJ2-3; abundance: -; CDR3aa: ASSRDLTTDTQY
v_gene: TRBV5-1; j_gene: TRBJ2-2; abundance: -; CDR3aa: ASSLALETGELF
v_gene: TRBV7-9; j_gene: TRBJ2-5; abundance: -; CDR3aa: ASIYGQGKETQY
v_gene: TRBV7-9; j_gene: TRBJ2-1; abundance: once; CDR3aa: ASSSPTLYNEQF
v_gene: TRBV29-1; j_gene: TRBJ2-1; abundance: -; CDR3aa: SVEVVGTYNEQF
v_gene: TRBV12-5; j_gene: TRBJ2-2; abundance: -; CDR3aa: ASGSSTGNTGELF
v_gene: TRBV27; j_gene: TRBJ2-2; abundance: -; CDR3aa: ASSLSAGNTGELF
v_gene: TRBV19; j_gene: TRBJ1-6; abundance: -; CDR3aa: ASSIENSYNSPLH
v_gene: TRBV18; j_gene: TRBJ1-1; abundance: -; CDR3aa: ASSPVGTEAF
v_gene: TRBV18; j_gene: TRBJ2-7; abundance: -; CDR3aa: ASNTGVGSQQY
v_gene: TRBV9; j_gene: TRBJ2-3; abundance: -; CDR3aa: ASSARGTTLYHTDTQY
v_gene: TRBV18; j_gene: TRBJ2-4; abundance: -; CDR3aa: ASSPLSGSKNIQY
v_gene: TRBV6-5; j_gene: TRBJ1-6; abundance: -; CDR3aa: ASSYDRNSYNSPLH
v_gene: TRBV30; j_gene: TRBJ1-5; abundance: -; CDR3aa: AWSTLGTGNQPQH
v_gene: TRBV29-1; j_gene: TRBJ1-4; abundance: once; CDR3aa: SGIGGGEKLF
v_gene: TRBV29-1; j_gene: TRBJ2-1; abundance: once; CDR3aa: SVRELAGAYNEQF
v_gene: TRBV27; j_gene: TRBJ1-4; abundance: -; CDR3aa: ASSPPRVANEKLF
v_gene: TRBV6-1; j_gene: TRBJ1-3; abundance: -; CDR3aa: ASSEVGGRVSGNTIY
v_gene: TRBV10-3; j_gene: TRBJ2-7; abundance: -; CDR3aa: AISGGGNEQY
v_gene: TRBV7-2; j_gene: TRBJ1-5; abundance: -; CDR3aa: ASSLENYSNQPQH
v_gene: TRBV19; j_gene: TRBJ2-7; abundance: -; CDR3aa: ASSILNGAAYEQY
v_gene: TRBV18; j_gene: TRBJ2-7; abundance: -; CDR3aa: ASSPGQDEQY
v_gene: TRBV19; j_gene: TRBJ1-6; abundance: -; CDR3aa: AIYSRGDHSPLH
v_gene: TRBV6-5; j_gene: TRBJ1-2; abundance: -; CDR3aa: AARRKLPGGGYT
v_gene: TRBV9; j_gene: TRBJ1-1; abundance: -; CDR3aa: ASSPDVADTEAF
v_gene: TRBV28; j_gene: TRBJ2-3; abundance: few; CDR3aa: ASTQGGGTDTQY
v_gene: TRBV7-8; j_gene: TRBJ1-6; abundance: -; CDR3aa: ASREGEHNSPLH
v_gene: TRBV7-9; j_gene: TRBJ1-1; abundance: -; CDR3aa: ASSSTTGTGSF
v_gene: TRBV18; j_gene: TRBJ2-1; abundance: -; CDR3aa: ASSPFRDIGNEQF
v_gene: TRBV6-5; j_gene: TRBJ1-2; abundance: -; CDR3aa: ASAVSPSMGNGYT
v_gene: TRBV6-5; j_gene: TRBJ1-1; abundance: -; CDR3aa: ASSYIGQGGTEAF
v_gene: TRBV10-1; j_gene: TRBJ1-1; abundance: -; CDR3aa: ASSESTGGGRDTEAF
v_gene: TRBV7-7; j_gene: TRBJ2-3; abundance: -; CDR3aa: ASSTGTAVHTQY
v_gene: TRBV5-1; j_gene: TRBJ2-5; abundance: -; CDR3aa: ASSLRGDQETQY
v_gene: TRBV14; j_gene: TRBJ1-1; abundance: -; CDR3aa: ASSPFLGTEAF
v_gene: TRBV4-3; j_gene: TRBJ1-1; abundance: -; CDR3aa: ASSPGQGSTEAF
v_gene: TRBV6-6; j_gene: TRBJ2-7; abundance: -; CDR3aa: ASSPAGGRGEKQY
v_gene: TRBV7-9; j_gene: TRBJ1-1; abundance: -; CDR3aa: ASSLGGPGLHTEAF
v_gene: TRBV10-1; j_gene: TRBJ2-1; abundance: -; CDR3aa: ASSGTAGGRSSYNEQF
v_gene: TRBV19; j_gene: TRBJ2-1; abundance: -; CDR3aa: ASSIVRGQADEQF
v_gene: TRBV11-3; j_gene: TRBJ2-2; abundance: -; CDR3aa: ASSADSSTGELF
v_gene: TRBV4-3; j_gene: TRBJ1-4; abundance: -; CDR3aa: ASSRQRAQNEKLF
v_gene: TRBV19; j_gene: TRBJ1-1; abundance: once; CDR3aa: ASSIVGTENTEAF
v_gene: TRBV19; j_gene: TRBJ2-3; abundance: once; CDR3aa: ASSLDRVGTDTQY
v_gene: TRBV19; j_gene: TRBJ1-6; abundance: once; CDR3aa: ASSIQGPDNSPLH
v_gene: TRBV13; j_gene: TRBJ1-6; abundance: -; CDR3aa: ASSRQGNSPLH
v_gene: TRBV9; j_gene: TRBJ2-4; abundance: -; CDR3aa: ASSKTWGAKNIQY
v_gene: TRBV6-6; j_gene: TRBJ1-6; abundance: -; CDR3aa: ASREGQGMGNSPLH